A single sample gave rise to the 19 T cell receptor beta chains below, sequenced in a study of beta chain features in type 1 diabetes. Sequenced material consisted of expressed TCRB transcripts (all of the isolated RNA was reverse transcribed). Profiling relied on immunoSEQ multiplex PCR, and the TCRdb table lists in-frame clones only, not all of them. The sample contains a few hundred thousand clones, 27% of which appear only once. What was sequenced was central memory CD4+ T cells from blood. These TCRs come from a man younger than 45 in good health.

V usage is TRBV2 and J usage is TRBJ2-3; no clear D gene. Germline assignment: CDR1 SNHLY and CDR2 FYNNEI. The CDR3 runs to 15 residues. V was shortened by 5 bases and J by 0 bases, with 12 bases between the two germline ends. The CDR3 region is CASSPLSSSTDTQYF. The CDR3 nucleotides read TGTGCCAGCAGTCCCCTTTCGTCTAGCACAGATACGCAGTATTTT.

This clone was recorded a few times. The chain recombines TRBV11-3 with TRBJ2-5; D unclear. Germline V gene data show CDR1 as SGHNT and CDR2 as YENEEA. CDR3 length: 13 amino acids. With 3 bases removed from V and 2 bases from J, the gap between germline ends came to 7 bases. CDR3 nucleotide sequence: TGTGCCAGCAGCTTGGACGGTCAAGAGACCCAGTACTTC. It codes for CASSLDGQETQYF.

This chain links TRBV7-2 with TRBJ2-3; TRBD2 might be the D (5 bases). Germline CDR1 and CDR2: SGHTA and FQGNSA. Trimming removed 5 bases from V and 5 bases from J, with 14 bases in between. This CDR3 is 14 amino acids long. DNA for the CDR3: TGTGCCAGCAGCGTACTAGTGTCTAAAGATACGCAGTATTTT. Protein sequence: CASSVLVSKDTQYF.

The CDR3 spells CASSLGRRGAGNEQFF. CDR3 nucleotides: TGTGCCAGCAGCTTAGGACGGCGGGGCGCGGGGAATGAGCAGTTCTTC. This chain connects TRBV13 to TRBJ2-1; D may be TRBD2 (6 bases). Germline V gene lookup returns CDR1 PRHDT and CDR2 FYEKMQ (reference sequence). Trimming pared 0 bases from V and 7 bases from J, leaving 16 bases between. The CDR3 is 16 amino acids.

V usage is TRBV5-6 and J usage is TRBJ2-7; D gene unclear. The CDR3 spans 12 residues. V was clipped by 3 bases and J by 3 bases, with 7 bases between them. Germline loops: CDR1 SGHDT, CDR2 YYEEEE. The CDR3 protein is CASSSQRYEQYF. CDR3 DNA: TGTGCCAGCAGCTCCCAACGCTACGAGCAGTACTTC.

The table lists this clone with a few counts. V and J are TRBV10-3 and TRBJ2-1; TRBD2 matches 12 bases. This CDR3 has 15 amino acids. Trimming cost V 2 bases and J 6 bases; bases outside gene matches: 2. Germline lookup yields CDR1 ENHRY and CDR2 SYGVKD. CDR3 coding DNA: TGTGCCATCAGTGAGGGACTAGCGGGGCCCAATGAGCAGTTCTTC. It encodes CAISEGLAGPNEQFF.

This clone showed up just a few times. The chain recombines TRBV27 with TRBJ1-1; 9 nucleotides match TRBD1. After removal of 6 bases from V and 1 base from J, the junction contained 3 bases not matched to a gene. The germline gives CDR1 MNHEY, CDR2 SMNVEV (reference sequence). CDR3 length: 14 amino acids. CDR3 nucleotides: TGTGCCAGCAGCACAGGGGGCAAGAACACTGAAGCTTTCTTT. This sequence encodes CASSTGGKNTEAFF.

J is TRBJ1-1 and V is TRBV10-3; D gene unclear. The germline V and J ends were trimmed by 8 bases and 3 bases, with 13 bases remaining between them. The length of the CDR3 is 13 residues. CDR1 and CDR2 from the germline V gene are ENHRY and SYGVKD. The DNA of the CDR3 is TGTGCCATCGGGCCCGGGCCGGACACTGAAGCTTTCTTT. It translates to CAIGPGPDTEAFF.

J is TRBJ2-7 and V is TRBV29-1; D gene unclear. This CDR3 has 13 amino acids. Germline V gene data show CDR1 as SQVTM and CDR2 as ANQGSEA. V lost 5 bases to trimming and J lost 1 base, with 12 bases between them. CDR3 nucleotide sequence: TGCAGCGTTTTGTCGGCAACTTCCTACGAGCAGTACTTC. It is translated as CSVLSATSYEQYF.

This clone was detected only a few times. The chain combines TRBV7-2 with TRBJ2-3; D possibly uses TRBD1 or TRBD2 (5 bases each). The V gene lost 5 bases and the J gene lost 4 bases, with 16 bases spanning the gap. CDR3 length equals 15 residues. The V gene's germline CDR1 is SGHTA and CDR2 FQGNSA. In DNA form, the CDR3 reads TGTGCCAGCAGCCCATCGCCGGGGCGCGCAGATACGCAGTATTTT. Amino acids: CASSPSPGRADTQYF.

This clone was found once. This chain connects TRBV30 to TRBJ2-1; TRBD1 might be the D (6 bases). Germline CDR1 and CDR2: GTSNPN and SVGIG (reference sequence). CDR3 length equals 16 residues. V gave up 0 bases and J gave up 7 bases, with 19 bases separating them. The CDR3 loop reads CAWSVGWGRGGNEQFF. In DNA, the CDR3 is TGTGCCTGGAGTGTAGGTTGGGGCAGGGGCGGGAATGAGCAGTTCTTC.

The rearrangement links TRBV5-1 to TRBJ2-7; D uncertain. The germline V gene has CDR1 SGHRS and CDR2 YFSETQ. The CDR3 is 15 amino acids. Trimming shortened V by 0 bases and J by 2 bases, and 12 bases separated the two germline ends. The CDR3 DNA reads TGCGCCAGCAGCTTGGGACAACTCGGCGCCTACGAGCAGTACTTC. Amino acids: CASSLGQLGAYEQYF.

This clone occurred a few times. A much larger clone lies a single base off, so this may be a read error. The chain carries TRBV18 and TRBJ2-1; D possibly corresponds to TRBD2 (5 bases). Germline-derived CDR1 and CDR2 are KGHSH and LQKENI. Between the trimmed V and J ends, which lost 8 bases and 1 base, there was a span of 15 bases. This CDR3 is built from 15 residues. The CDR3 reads CASAPGRASYNEQFF. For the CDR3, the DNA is TGTGCCAGCGCTCCGGGGAGAGCATCCTACAATGAGCAGTTCTTC.

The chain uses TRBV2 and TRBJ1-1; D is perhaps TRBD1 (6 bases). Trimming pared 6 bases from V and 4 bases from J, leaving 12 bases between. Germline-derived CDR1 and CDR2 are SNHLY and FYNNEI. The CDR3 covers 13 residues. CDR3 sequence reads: CASSPRQATEAFF. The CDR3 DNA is TGTGCCAGCAGCCCGCGACAGGCCACTGAAGCTTTCTTT.

The chain's CDR3 is CASSPTTGRDQPQHF. Here the CDR3 DNA reads TGTGCCAGCAGCCCTACGACAGGGAGGGATCAGCCCCAGCATTTT. The chain joins TRBV7-6 to TRBJ1-5; 7 nucleotides align to TRBD1. CDR1 is SGHVS, CDR2 FNYEAQ, per germline. The CDR3 is made up of 15 amino acids. The ends lost 5 bases at V and 5 bases at J; junction bases unmatched: 9.

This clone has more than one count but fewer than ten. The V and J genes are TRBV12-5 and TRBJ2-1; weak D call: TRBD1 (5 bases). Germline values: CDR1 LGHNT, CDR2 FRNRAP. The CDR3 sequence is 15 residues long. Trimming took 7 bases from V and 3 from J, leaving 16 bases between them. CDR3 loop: CASATVGVLYNEQFF. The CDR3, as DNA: TGTGCTAGTGCCACGGTAGGGGTACTCTACAATGAGCAGTTCTTC.

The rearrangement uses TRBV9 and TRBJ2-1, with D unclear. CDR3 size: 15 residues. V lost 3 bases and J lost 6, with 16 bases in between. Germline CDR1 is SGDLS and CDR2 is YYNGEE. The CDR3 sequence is CASSADAGSTNEQFF. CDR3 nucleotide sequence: TGTGCCAGCAGCGCAGACGCCGGAAGTACCAATGAGCAGTTCTTC.

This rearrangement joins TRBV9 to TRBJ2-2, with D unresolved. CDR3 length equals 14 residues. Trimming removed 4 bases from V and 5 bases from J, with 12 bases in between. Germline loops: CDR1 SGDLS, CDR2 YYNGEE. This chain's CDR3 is CASSPTSITGELFF. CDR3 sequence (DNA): TGTGCCAGCAGCCCTACATCCATAACCGGGGAGCTGTTTTTT.

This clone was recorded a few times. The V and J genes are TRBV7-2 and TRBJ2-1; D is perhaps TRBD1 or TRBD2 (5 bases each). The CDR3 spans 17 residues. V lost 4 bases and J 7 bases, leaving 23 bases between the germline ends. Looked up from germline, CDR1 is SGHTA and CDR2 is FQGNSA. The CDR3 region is CASSSPVLGDLRNEQFF. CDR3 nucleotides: TGTGCCAGCAGCTCCCCTGTGTTAGGGGACCTCCGTAATGAGCAGTTCTTC.